One and the same sample provided the 14 T cell receptor beta chains below, sequenced in a study of T cells in Graves' hyperthyroidism and ophthalmopathy. RNA transcripts served as the template for amplifying TCR beta CDR3 regions. HTBI primers were the set used in a first-round RT-PCR of the TCR CDR3. In TCRdb, the multiplex PCR reads were re-called with MiXCR into one record per CDR3 protein. The sample consists of about 350,000 distinct CDR3 sequences, 15% to 20% of them appearing once. The specimen sequenced was blood. Receptors originate from a woman aged 40 to 55 with Graves' ophthalmopathy.

This clonotype occurred many times. This chain uses TRBV4-1 with TRBJ1-1; 12 bases map to TRBD1. V was pared by 0 bases and J by 11 bases, with 7 bases of the junction left unmatched. From germline, CDR1 is MGHRA and CDR2 YSYEKL. The CDR3 has 15 residues. The CDR3 nucleotides are TGCGCCAGCAGCCAAGATAGGGGACAGGGGGCTGGGGCTTTCTTT. The encoded protein is CASSQDRGQGAGAFF.

This clonotype was recorded at least ten times. This chain links TRBV11-2 with TRBJ2-7, with D hard to call. Germline CDR1 is SGHAT and CDR2 is FQNNGV. Trimming removed 8 bases from V and 5 bases from J, with 16 bases in between. The CDR3 sequence is 13 residues long. The CDR3 spells CASRRLGWHEQYF. The CDR3 DNA is TGTGCCAGCCGCCGCCTTGGGTGGCACGAGCAGTACTTC. Filled out from reference TRBV11-2 and TRBJ2-7, the complete variable domain reads EAGVAQSPRYKIIEKRQSVAFWCNPISGHATLYWYQQILGQGPKLLIQFQNNGVVDDSQLPKDRFSAERLKGVDSTLKIQPAKLEDSAVYLCASRRLGWHEQYFGPGTRLTVT.

This clonotype was recorded at least ten times. The chain links TRBV12-3 or TRBV12-4 to TRBJ1-1, with unresolved D. V was cut by 3 bases and J by 8 bases, with 13 bases left in between. There are 13 residues in the CDR3. The CDR3 DNA sequence: TGTGCCAGCAGTTTGCAGACGGGGTGGGAAGCTTTCTTT. The encoded protein is CASSLQTGWEAFF.

Many counts were recorded for this clonotype. The chain employs TRBV6-5 and TRBJ1-2; D call uncertain. The V end was cut by 0 bases, the J end by 3 bases, with 14 bases between. This CDR3 has 16 residues. CDR1 is MNHEY and CDR2 is SVGAGI in the germline V gene. The CDR3, as DNA: TGTGCCAGCAGTTACTCGAGTAGCAAAGCGGACTATGGCTACACCTTC. Amino acid sequence: CASSYSSSKADYGYTF.

This clonotype was seen repeatedly, ten times or more. The chain recombines TRBV6-1 with TRBJ1-2; D unresolved. Germline V gene sequence: CDR1 MNHNS, CDR2 SASEGT. V was shortened by 4 bases and J by 5 bases, with 11 bases between the two germline ends. The length of the CDR3 is 13 residues. The CDR3 protein is CASSGSQLYGYTF. The CDR3 DNA is TGTGCCAGCAGTGGATCCCAGCTTTATGGCTACACCTTC.

This clonotype was detected ten times or more. The chain carries TRBV20-1 and TRBJ1-6; 7 bases align to TRBD1. Germline CDR1 and CDR2: DFQATT and SNEGSKA (reference sequence). Trimming at V came to 2 bases and at J to 5 bases, leaving 9 bases not matched to a gene. CDR3 size: 16 residues. The chain's CDR3 is CSARSLGQGDNSPLHF. The CDR3 DNA sequence: TGCAGTGCTAGAAGTCTGGGGCAGGGGGATAATTCACCCCTCCACTTT.

The count of this clonotype is one. The chain is built from TRBV3-1 and TRBJ2-6; a possible D gene is TRBD1 (6 bases). V lost 2 bases and J 3 bases, leaving 17 bases between the germline ends. Germline V gene lookup returns CDR1 LGHDT and CDR2 YNNKEL (reference sequence). This CDR3 has 18 residues. In nucleotides, the CDR3 is TGTGCCAGCAGCCAACTTACAGGGAAATCGTTTGGGGCCAACGTCCTGACTTTC. Translating gives CASSQLTGKSFGANVLTF.

The chain recombines TRBV7-2 with TRBJ2-7, with D possibly TRBD2 on 6 matching bases. This CDR3 region has 14 residues. Germline loops: CDR1 SGHTA, CDR2 FQGNSA. Trimming cost V 5 bases and J 5 bases, with 16 bases left between them. This chain's CDR3 is CASSGGTHRNEQYF. CDR3 DNA: TGTGCCAGCAGCGGGGGGACCCATCGGAACGAGCAGTACTTC.

This clonotype was recorded at least ten times. J is TRBJ2-7 and V is TRBV20-1; D is uncertain. Germline assignment: CDR1 DFQATT and CDR2 SNEGSKA (reference sequence). V was trimmed by 6 bases and J by 4 bases, leaving 13 bases between them. CDR3 size: 12 residues. The CDR3 DNA sequence: TGCAGTGCACAAGACTCCCGATACGAGCAGTACTTC. Translated: CSAQDSRYEQYF.

This clonotype showed up many times. This chain joins TRBV27 and TRBJ2-7; either TRBD1 or TRBD2 may supply D (5 bases each). CDR1 and CDR2 from the germline V gene are MNHEY and SMNVEV (reference sequence). The CDR3 extends over 14 amino acids. Trimming cost V 5 bases and J 3 bases, with 14 bases left between them. The CDR3 DNA reads TGTGCCAGCAGTCACGCCGGGGCCGACTACGAGCAGTACTTC. Its protein product is CASSHAGADYEQYF.

The V call is TRBV7-2, the J call TRBJ2-5; D possibly corresponds to TRBD2 (6 bases). V lost 6 bases and J 1 base, leaving 9 bases between the germline ends. CDR1 and CDR2 (germline): SGHTA, FQGNSA. The CDR3 has 13 residues. The CDR3 DNA reads TGTGCCAGCAGGTCCGGGAGCCAAGAGACCCAGTACTTC. Protein sequence: CASRSGSQETQYF.

This clonotype was recorded at least ten times. The rearrangement links TRBV7-8 to TRBJ2-5; 13 nucleotides agree with TRBD2. From germline, CDR1 is SGHVS and CDR2 FQNEAQ. The V and J ends lost 5 bases and 6 bases, in that order; junction bases with no gene match: 12. There are 17 residues in the CDR3. The CDR3 region is CASSPRRTSGSGQTQYF. CDR3 DNA: TGTGCCAGCAGCCCACGTAGGACTAGCGGGAGCGGACAGACCCAGTACTTC. The whole variable domain, remainder taken from reference TRBV7-8 and TRBJ2-5, is GAGVSQSPRYKVAKRGQDVALRCDPISGHVSLFWYQQALGQGPEFLTYFQNEAQLDKSGLPSDRFFAERPEGSVSTLKIQRTQQEDSAVYLCASSPRRTSGSGQTQYFGPGTRLLVL.

This clonotype was counted many times. The chain has TRBV29-1 and TRBJ2-2; D gene uncertain. There are 13 residues in the CDR3. In germline, CDR1 is SQVTM, CDR2 ANQGSEA. Deletions cut 1 base from V and 1 base from J, with 4 bases between. Here the CDR3 reads CSVEAQNTGELFF. DNA for the CDR3: TGCAGCGTTGAAGCGCAGAACACCGGGGAGCTGTTTTTT.

The J gene is TRBJ2-2, the V gene TRBV6-2 or TRBV6-3; D ambiguous. Trimming took 0 bases from V and 3 from J, leaving 14 bases between them. Germline V CDR1 and CDR2: MNHEY, SVGEGT. This CDR3 spans 17 amino acids. The CDR3 DNA follows: TGTGCCAGCAGTTACTCTAACCTTAATGCCTACACCGGGGAGCTGTTTTTT. This gives the protein CASSYSNLNAYTGELFF.